This T cell receptor (beta chain) was sequenced during a study of Graves' ophthalmopathy and Graves' hyperthyroidism. RNA transcripts were the template, and TCR beta CDR3 regions were amplified from them. The library came from an HTBI-primed first-round RT-PCR and a second-round multiplex PCR. TCRdb ran MiXCR on the multiplex PCR reads and lists one entry per CDR3 protein. The repertoire has around 1,200,000 distinct CDR3 sequences, about 40% of them found once; the top ten carry over 8.5%. This clonotype was seen only once. This CDR3 region has 17 residues. Germline V gene data show CDR1 as LNHNV and CDR2 as YYDKDF (reference sequence). The ends lost 3 bases at V and 5 bases at J; junction bases unmatched: 13.

Specimen: peripheral blood or thyroid tissue (not recorded which). The rearrangement uses TRBV15 and TRBJ2-7; TRBD2 matches at 10 bases. The TCR originated in an adult man with Graves' hyperthyroidism. The CDR3 DNA is TGTGCCACCAGCAGGTCACTAGCGGGACTTTTGGTGAACGAGCAGTACTTC. Its translation is CATSRSLAGLLVNEQYF.